The 2 T cell receptor beta chains given below trace back to one sample, sequenced in a study of blood T cell repertoires in COVID-19. Assay used: immunoSEQ multiplex PCR; TCRdb lists only in-frame clones, some missing. The sample has approximately 35,000 clones; approximately 85% are singletons. Material: peripheral blood. The receptor set was obtained from a man older than 75 with active COVID-19.

The CDR3 bases are TGTGCCAGTAGCCCTTTATCAGGAGGCTTCGGGGAAAAACTGTTTTTT. Amino acid sequence: CASSPLSGGFGEKLFF. The chain carries TRBV19 and TRBJ1-4; D uncertain. The germline V gene encodes CDR1 LNHDA and CDR2 SQIVND (reference sequence). V was shortened by 6 bases and J by 8 bases, with 22 bases between the two germline ends. The CDR3 covers 16 residues.

This clone occurred a few times. The J gene is TRBJ1-6, the V gene TRBV7-9; no firm D call. Germline loops: CDR1 SEHNR, CDR2 FQNEAQ (reference sequence). V lost 3 bases and J 6 bases, leaving 9 bases between the germline ends. The CDR3 is 14 residues long. The CDR3 DNA follows: TGTGCCAGCAGCTTCTCCTTCTCTAATTCACCCCTCCACTTT. Protein sequence: CASSFSFSNSPLHF.